This is a list of T cell receptor beta chains from one sample in a study of OX40 agonist ivuxolimab in advanced cancers. TCRdb's copy holds only in-frame clones and misses some; the assay was immunoSEQ multiplex PCR. Of fewer than 85,000 clones listed, around 84% are singletons. Sequenced material: CD4+ or CD8+ T cells sorted from blood, taken in a trial of the OX40 agonist ivuxolimab. All receptors come from an adult with an advanced solid tumor such as melanoma, head and neck, liver or kidney cancer. Both conserved end residues are trimmed from each CDR3.

v_call,j_call,cdr3_aa
TRBV4-3,TRBJ2-2,ASSQALNTGELF
TRBV18,TRBJ1-1,ASSRDRVGTEAF
TRBV28,TRBJ2-7,ASSLSQLSATEQY
TRBV7-9,TRBJ1-1,ASSPRRHQNTEAF
TRBV29-1,TRBJ2-2,STRTLSTGELF
TRBV27,TRBJ2-3,ASSAKPSGISTDTQY
TRBV19,TRBJ1-5,ASSLMGGRGPDQPQH
TRBV25-1,TRBJ1-2,ASSAGEGYT
TRBV7-8,TRBJ2-3,ASSPWNTDTQY
TRBV6-1,TRBJ2-1,ASSEVSGGTSNEQF
TRBV19,TRBJ1-1,ASKGNGDTEAF
TRBV7-9,TRBJ2-7,ASSLTGYYEQY
TRBV11-2,TRBJ2-7,ASSLGSAYPLGYEQY
TRBV10-3,TRBJ1-2,AISADRGVYGYT
TRBV2,TRBJ2-2,ASSEDRNTGELF
TRBV23-1,TRBJ2-6,ASSRRDREFFSGANVLT
TRBV5-5,TRBJ1-4,ASSPAGGLATNEKLF
TRBV7-3,TRBJ2-3,ASSRGTGFSDTQY
TRBV5-1,TRBJ2-1,ASSLDSAGGQLNEQF
TRBV2,TRBJ2-1,ASLAGENNEQF
TRBV18,TRBJ2-7,ASSPPVAGGYEQY
TRBV30,TRBJ1-1,AWTAGWGTEAF
TRBV27,TRBJ1-6,ASSLSWQGDSPLH
TRBV7-2,TRBJ1-4,ASSFDRGHNEKLF
TRBV18,TRBJ1-5,ASSPTGTPTYSNQPQH
TRBV5-4,TRBJ1-1,ASTPGVMIRDTEAF
TRBV6-5,TRBJ1-2,ASRMTGVSYGYT
TRBV7-6,TRBJ1-6,ASSERQGNSPLH
TRBV2,TRBJ1-1,ASEQMQGTTEAF
TRBV19,TRBJ2-5,ASSTQETQY
TRBV28,TRBJ1-5,ASSDRGRNQPQH
TRBV5-4,TRBJ2-3,ASSFRGVEDTQY
TRBV11-2,TRBJ1-1,ASSLRSEAF
TRBV10-3,TRBJ2-2,AISETGTITGELF
TRBV2,TRBJ2-1,ASRPLAGERNEQF
TRBV7-9,TRBJ2-5,ASSLSGAGETQY
TRBV7-9,TRBJ2-1,ASSFPLAGYSYNEQF
TRBV7-3,TRBJ2-3,ASSTRPPVVPEDTQY
TRBV27,TRBJ1-1,ASSVGEVRLTEAF
TRBV27,TRBJ1-5,ASSSADRVGNQPQH
TRBV29-1,TRBJ2-1,SVDGGTETYNEQF
TRBV7-9,TRBJ1-1,ASSRVQGEAF
TRBV19,TRBJ2-6,ASSIDRGPGANVLT
TRBV19,TRBJ1-1,ASSGGPTNTEAF
TRBV28,TRBJ2-2,ASSLNRGVTGELF
TRBV4-3,TRBJ2-7,ASSQESQGAVEQY
TRBV7-2,TRBJ2-5,ASSSGLATETQY
TRBV28,TRBJ1-1,ASNLPTGLGTEAF
TRBV5-1,TRBJ1-6,ASSDRGWNSPLH
TRBV7-9,TRBJ2-3,ASSSGQGAKDTQY
TRBV9,TRBJ2-7,ASSPWDRLISYEQY